These 24 T cell receptor beta chains came from one sample sequenced in a study of CD8 T cells in Susac syndrome. An input of about 0.45 to 1 ug of RNA was subjected to reverse transcription using random hexamers. A single record per CDR3 protein comes from TCRdb applying MiXCR to the immunoSEQ multiplex PCR reads. The table lists about 130,000 distinct CDR3 sequences, approximately 89% of them singletons. Material: CD8+ T cells from PBMCs. The receptors originated from a human donor with multiple sclerosis.

This chain joins TRBV20-1 and TRBJ2-5; 11 bases line up with TRBD2. The V and J ends lost 5 bases and 2 bases, in that order; junction bases with no gene match: 7. The CDR3 totals 15 residues. Germline V gene sequence: CDR1 DFQATT, CDR2 SNEGSKA (reference sequence). The CDR3 loop is CSAFPGLAVQETQYF. The CDR3 DNA sequence: TGCAGTGCTTTTCCGGGACTAGCGGTTCAAGAGACCCAGTACTTC.

J is TRBJ2-2 and V is TRBV3-1, with 14 bases matching TRBD2. Looked up from germline, CDR1 is LGHDT and CDR2 is YNNKEL (reference sequence). The CDR3 is 18 residues long. The V segment lost 4 bases and the J segment 1 base; nucleotides outside the gene matches: 5. The CDR3 sequence is CASSPGLAGDMNTGELFF. CDR3 nucleotide sequence: TGTGCCAGCAGCCCGGGACTAGCGGGAGACATGAACACCGGGGAGCTGTTTTTT.

The CDR3 here is CASSFLSSYTGELFF. The CDR3 coding sequence is TGTGCCAGCAGCTTTTTATCTAGCTATACCGGGGAGCTGTTTTTT. The rearrangement uses TRBV13 and TRBJ2-2; D is perhaps TRBD2 (5 bases). The CDR3 extends over 15 amino acids. Trimming cost V 3 bases and J 5 bases, with 13 bases left between them. The germline CDR1 and CDR2 sequences are PRHDT and FYEKMQ (reference sequence).

The chain joins TRBV29-1 to TRBJ2-7, with TRBD2 identical over 7 bases. Germline V lookup: CDR1 SQVTM, CDR2 ANQGSEA. This CDR3 spans 13 amino acids. The junction had 8 bases not matched to a gene; V was cut back by 6 bases and J by 3 bases. The CDR3 DNA is TGCAGCGTCCTAGGACTAGAACTCTACGAGCAGTACTTC. Protein product: CSVLGLELYEQYF.

J is TRBJ2-5 and V is TRBV29-1; D is perhaps TRBD2 (5 bases). The V gene's germline CDR1 is SQVTM and CDR2 ANQGSEA. The ends were cut back, 1 base at V and 2 bases at J, with 11 bases in the middle. The CDR3 extends over 14 amino acids. CDR3 bases: TGCAGCGTTGAAGGCGGACTCCTACAAGAGACCCAGTACTTC. Translating it yields CSVEGGLLQETQYF.

The rearrangement uses TRBV19 and TRBJ1-1; D gene ambiguous. Trimming shortened V by 10 bases and J by 3 bases, and 15 bases separated the two germline ends. Germline values: CDR1 LNHDA, CDR2 SQIVND (reference sequence). The CDR3 contains 13 residues. The CDR3 DNA follows: TGTGCCACCTCACTCGCAGGTGACACTGAAGCTTTCTTT. It is translated as CATSLAGDTEAFF.

The sample holds one count of this clonotype. J is TRBJ2-1 and V is TRBV29-1; a weak D match, TRBD2 (5 bases). There are 12 residues in the CDR3. V was pared by 7 bases and J by 5 bases, with 12 bases between. Germline-derived CDR1 and CDR2 are SQVTM and ANQGSEA. This CDR3 reads CSDVLDDNEQFF. CDR3 sequence (DNA): TGCAGCGATGTACTAGACGACAATGAGCAGTTCTTC.

This rearrangement joins TRBV7-8 to TRBJ2-3; perhaps TRBD2 as D (6 bases). The ends were cut back, 7 bases at V and 3 bases at J, with 14 bases in the middle. This CDR3 region has 14 residues. Germline V gives CDR1 SGHVS, CDR2 FQNEAQ. The CDR3 nucleotides are TGTGCCAGCACCAGAGACGGGAGAACAGATACGCAGTATTTT. Amino acids: CASTRDGRTDTQYF.

V is TRBV20-1 and J is TRBJ2-7; the D call may be TRBD1 or TRBD2 (5 bases each). The germline CDR1 and CDR2 sequences are DFQATT and SNEGSKA (reference sequence). CDR3 length: 13 amino acids. V was trimmed by 6 bases and J by 4 bases, leaving 16 bases between them. This CDR3 reads CSAEGSQPYEQYF. CDR3 in DNA: TGCAGTGCCGAGGGGTCCCAACCATACGAGCAGTACTTC.

The chain is built from TRBV3-1 and TRBJ2-1, with 7 bases lining up with TRBD2. CDR1 and CDR2 (germline): LGHDT, YNNKEL (reference sequence). V was pared by 4 bases and J by 10 bases, with 7 bases of the junction left unmatched. This CDR3 spans 13 amino acids. The DNA of the CDR3 is TGTGCCAGCAGCCGATCCAGCGGGGACGAGCAGTTCTTC. Residues: CASSRSSGDEQFF.

V and J are TRBV24-1 and TRBJ2-3; the D is unclear. The CDR3 length is 14 residues. The germline V gene encodes CDR1 KGHDR and CDR2 SFDVKD. Between the trimmed V and J ends, which lost 1 base and 1 base, there was a span of 5 bases. The chain's CDR3 is CATSDFQGTDTQYF. Here the CDR3 DNA reads TGTGCCACCAGTGATTTCCAGGGCACAGATACGCAGTATTTT.

The CDR3 loop reads CSYYGQDENGPYEQYF. Written as DNA, the CDR3 is TGCAGCTATTATGGACAGGACGAAAACGGCCCCTACGAGCAGTACTTC. The chain combines TRBV29-1 with TRBJ2-7; TRBD1 matches at 7 bases. This CDR3 is 16 amino acids long. V was pared by 8 bases and J by 2 bases, with 18 bases of the junction left unmatched. Germline V gives CDR1 SQVTM, CDR2 ANQGSEA.

The chain carries TRBV28 and TRBJ2-7, with 7 bases matching TRBD1. The CDR3 length is 14 residues. Trimming cost V 6 bases and J 7 bases; bases outside gene matches: 12. The germline V gene has CDR1 MDHEN and CDR2 SYDVKM. CDR3 sequence: CASRITGDLGEQYF. Here the CDR3 DNA reads TGTGCCAGCAGGATAACAGGGGATTTGGGAGAGCAGTACTTC.

This clonotype is a singleton in its sample. The chain uses TRBV6-5 and TRBJ1-1; unclear D gene. The V gene's germline CDR1 is MNHEY and CDR2 SVGAGI. Between the trimmed V and J ends, which lost 5 bases and 5 bases, there was a span of 18 bases. The CDR3 covers 15 residues. CDR3 DNA sequence: TGTGCCAGCAGTCCTTATCCGAACCTAGGGACTGAAGCTTTCTTT. Translating gives CASSPYPNLGTEAFF.

This clonotype has a single count. The chain joins TRBV6-5 to TRBJ1-1, with unresolved D. The CDR3 sequence is 14 residues long. Germline V gives CDR1 MNHEY, CDR2 SVGAGI. The V end was cut by 7 bases, the J end by 3 bases, with 15 bases between. CDR3 residues: CASTFSSEDTEAFF. CDR3 bases: TGTGCCAGCACCTTCTCTTCCGAAGACACTGAAGCTTTCTTT.

The gene calls are TRBV6-6 and TRBJ1-5; TRBD1 matches at 7 bases. Germline CDR1 is MNHNY and CDR2 is SVGAGI (reference sequence). The ends lost 6 bases at V and 7 bases at J; junction bases unmatched: 6. The CDR3 has 13 amino acids. The CDR3: CASSPETGQPQHF. CDR3 bases: TGTGCCAGCAGCCCCGAGACAGGGCAGCCCCAGCATTTT.

The V call is TRBV30, the J call TRBJ1-1; no clear D. Trimming shortened V by 4 bases and J by 11 bases, and 14 bases separated the two germline ends. Germline CDR1 is GTSNPN and CDR2 is SVGIG (reference sequence). The CDR3 loop spans 11 amino acids. The CDR3 coding sequence is TGTGCCTGGATTTCGCGGGCTTTTGCTTTCTTT. Translation: CAWISRAFAFF.

V gene TRBV11-1 combines with J gene TRBJ2-6; no clear D gene. The germline gives CDR1 SGHAT, CDR2 FQDESV (reference sequence). The CDR3 runs to 18 residues. The V gene lost 2 bases and the J gene lost 4 bases, with 18 bases spanning the gap. CDR3 in amino acids: CASSLFGPLGAGANVLTF. DNA of the CDR3: TGTGCCAGCAGCTTATTCGGTCCACTCGGCGCAGGGGCCAACGTCCTGACTTTC.

This clonotype appeared once. The rearrangement links TRBV4-1 to TRBJ1-5, with D uncertain. Germline V gene lookup returns CDR1 MGHRA and CDR2 YSYEKL. The CDR3 consists of 14 residues. Trimming cost V 2 bases and J 4 bases, with 9 bases left between them. The CDR3 spells CASSQHTRNQPQHF. CDR3 DNA sequence: TGCGCCAGCAGCCAACACACCCGAAATCAGCCCCAGCATTTT.

This clonotype occurred a few times. The chain has TRBV7-9 and TRBJ2-7, with 10 bases identical to TRBD1. Germline values: CDR1 SEHNR, CDR2 FQNEAQ (reference sequence). The CDR3 sequence is 15 residues long. Unmatched junction bases numbered 6, after V lost 3 bases and J lost 4 bases. CDR3 sequence (DNA): TGTGCCAGCAGCTTCGCCGGGACAGGGGATTACGAGCAGTACTTC. Translated, it gives CASSFAGTGDYEQYF.

This clonotype was seen a single time. The chain recombines TRBV14 with TRBJ2-5; D gene uncertain. The V end was cut by 3 bases, the J end by 5 bases, with 7 bases between. Germline CDR1 is SGHDN and CDR2 is FVKESK. The CDR3 has 12 residues. DNA of the CDR3: TGTGCCAGCAGCCAGGTTACGGAGACCCAGTACTTC. This gives the protein CASSQVTETQYF.

The rearrangement uses TRBV6-5 and TRBJ1-3, with 8 bases matching TRBD1. V trimming: 0 bases; J trimming: 7 bases; junction bases outside the gene matches: 5. CDR3 length: 15 amino acids. Germline V gene lookup returns CDR1 MNHEY and CDR2 SVGAGI. The CDR3 is CASSYSTGGLNTIYF. The DNA for the CDR3 is TGTGCCAGCAGTTACTCTACAGGGGGACTGAACACCATATATTTT.

The chain carries TRBV5-4 and TRBJ2-1; D remains unclear. The V gene's germline CDR1 is SGHNT and CDR2 YYREEE (reference sequence). The V gene lost 3 bases and the J gene lost 1 base, with 8 bases spanning the gap. CDR3 size: 14 residues. CDR3 amino acids: CASSWWGSYNEQFF. DNA for the CDR3: TGTGCCAGCAGCTGGTGGGGTTCCTACAATGAGCAGTTCTTC.

This chain uses TRBV10-3 with TRBJ1-2; 8 bases fit TRBD1. Trimming took 6 bases from V and 1 from J; bases not matched to a gene: 7. In germline, CDR1 is ENHRY, CDR2 SYGVKD. The CDR3 is 15 residues long. As DNA, the CDR3 is TGTGCCATCAGCCGGACAGGGCAAGATAACTATGGCTACACCTTC. This gives the protein CAISRTGQDNYGYTF.